The TCR beta chain described here comes from a study of T cells in localized non-small cell lung cancer. Looked up from germline, CDR1 is SGHNT and CDR2 is YENEEA. V trimming: 6 bases; J trimming: 5 bases; junction bases outside the gene matches: 13. CDR3 length equals 15 residues. Sequencing was performed with immunoSEQ multiplex PCR; in TCRdb, only in-frame clones are kept and a portion is missing. The sample holds roughly 4,200 clones, about 38% seen once. General study points: The appearance of a median approximately 57 of the top 100 tumor clones was seen in adjacent lung. T cell clonality was highest in uninvolved adjacent lung, above tumor. Longer overall survival accompanied higher blood T cell density. Owing to sequencing of a solitary tumor region, heterogeneity cannot be discounted.

This clone was found a few times. Its antigen remains unknown. This TCR derives from a woman aged 35-75 years with stage I lung adenocarcinoma. The sequenced sample was lung tumor tissue, obtained before any cancer treatment. The chain is built from TRBV11-3 and TRBJ2-7; 7 bases match TRBD2. CDR3 sequence reads: CASRAVGGRVDEQYF. The CDR3, as DNA: TGTGCCAGCAGGGCAGTGGGCGGGAGAGTCGACGAGCAGTACTTC.